This entry lists 7 T cell receptor beta chains sequenced from one sample in a study of T cell responses to AZD1222 COVID-19 vaccine. The method was immunoSEQ multiplex PCR; TCRdb's version includes in-frame clones alone and lacks a portion of them. This table holds about 170,000 clones, around nine tenths found once. The sequencing used peripheral blood, collected on day 0 of AZD1222 vaccination. The receptors come from an adult in good health.

This chain links TRBV6-5 with TRBJ1-4; D might be TRBD1 (6 bases). V gave up 0 bases and J gave up 5 bases, with 13 bases separating them. The CDR3 has 16 amino acids. Germline values: CDR1 MNHEY, CDR2 SVGAGI. The CDR3 is CASSYSRGAANEKLFF. CDR3 DNA: TGTGCCAGCAGTTACTCGAGGGGGGCGGCGAATGAAAAACTGTTTTTT.

The chain has TRBV21-1 and TRBJ1-3; the D call TRBD1 from the table was never checked on the DNA. TRBV21-1 is a recognized pseudogene. CDR3 length: 17 residues. CDR3 loop: CASSKERGTGSGNTIYF. The CDR3 nucleotides are TGTGCCAGCAGCAAAGAGAGGGGGACAGGTTCTGGAAACACCATATATTTT.

The V gene is TRBV13, the J gene TRBJ1-6; 10 bases map to TRBD1. Trimming removed 5 bases from V and 7 bases from J; junction bases left unmatched: 5. Germline CDR1 PRHDT, CDR2 FYEKMQ (reference sequence). This CDR3 comprises 15 residues. The DNA of the CDR3 is TGTGCCAGCAGCCCCGACAGGGGGCAAAATTCACCCCTCCACTTT. Protein product: CASSPDRGQNSPLHF.

The count of this clone is one. The chain recombines TRBV10-3 with TRBJ2-1; 7 nucleotides match TRBD2. V shed 4 bases, J shed 0 bases, and the junction held 3 bases outside the gene matches. The germline CDR1 and CDR2 sequences are ENHRY and SYGVKD. The CDR3 has 15 amino acids. The DNA of the CDR3 is TGTGCCATCAGTGGTTGGACTAGCTCCTACAATGAGCAGTTCTTC. Amino acid sequence: CAISGWTSSYNEQFF.

This chain connects TRBV6-2 or TRBV6-3 to TRBJ1-2; a weak D match, TRBD1 (5 bases). This CDR3 region has 14 residues. Germline-derived CDR1 and CDR2 are MNHEY and SVGEGT. Trimming left V 5 bases short and J 1 base short, with 11 bases between. CDR3 coding DNA: TGTGCCAGCAGTACAGGACCCCGTAACTATGGCTACACCTTC. It is translated as CASSTGPRNYGYTF.

V gene TRBV18 combines with J gene TRBJ2-7, with a possible D match to TRBD1 (6 bases). The CDR3 runs to 15 residues. V lost 5 bases, J lost 3 bases, and 17 bases lay in between. Germline V CDR1 and CDR2: KGHSH, LQKENI. CDR3 protein: CASSSRQDRHYEQYF. The CDR3, as DNA: TGTGCCAGCTCATCACGACAGGACCGACACTACGAGCAGTACTTC.

Only one count was recorded for this clone. The chain employs TRBV7-8 and TRBJ2-7, with a weak D call TRBD1 (5 bases). Deletions cut 1 base from V and 5 bases from J, with 12 bases between. The V gene's germline CDR1 is SGHVS and CDR2 FQNEAQ. The CDR3 spans 14 residues. In DNA form, the CDR3 reads TGTGCCAGCAGCTTAGGCGCAGGGAAGAACGAGCAGTACTTC. Encoded protein: CASSLGAGKNEQYF. The whole variable domain, filled in from reference TRBV7-8 and TRBJ2-7, reads GAGVSQSPRYKVAKRGQDVALRCDPISGHVSLFWYQQALGQGPEFLTYFQNEAQLDKSGLPSDRFFAERPEGSVSTLKIQRTQQEDSAVYLCASSLGAGKNEQYFGPGTRLTVT.